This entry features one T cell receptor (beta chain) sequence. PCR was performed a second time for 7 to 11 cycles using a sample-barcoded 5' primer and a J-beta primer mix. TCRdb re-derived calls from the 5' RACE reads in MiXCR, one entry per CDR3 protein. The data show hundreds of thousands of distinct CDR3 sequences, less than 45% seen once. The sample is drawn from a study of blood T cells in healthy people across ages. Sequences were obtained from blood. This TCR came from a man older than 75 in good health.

In nucleotides, the CDR3 is TGTGCCAGCACTCAGACTAGCGGGGAAATGTACGAGCAGTACTTC. Residues: CASTQTSGEMYEQYF. V usage is TRBV2 and J usage is TRBJ2-7, with 11 bases aligning to TRBD2. The length of the CDR3 is 15 residues. With V trimmed by 7 bases and J by 4 bases, 9 bases remained unmatched. Germline values: CDR1 SNHLY, CDR2 FYNNEI.